This T cell receptor (beta chain) comes out of a study of blood T cell repertoires in COVID-19. Study-level background: The United States, Italy and Spain provided the acute and convalescent COVID-19 samples. PBMCs, B-cell-depleted T cells, or T cells were the source of the cDNA or gDNA that made up the material.

Using immunoSEQ multiplex PCR, the repertoire was profiled, and TCRdb retains in-frame clones only, with some absent. The data hold roughly 50,000 clones, with about 88% observed a single time. V was pared by 5 bases and J by 4 bases, with 14 bases between. The CDR3 is 14 amino acids. Germline assignment: CDR1 SGHVS and CDR2 FQNEAQ. What was sequenced was peripheral blood. The gene calls are TRBV7-8 and TRBJ1-1, with D possibly being TRBD1 (6 bases). This receptor was taken from a woman aged 60-75 years with active COVID-19. In DNA, the CDR3 is TGTGCCAGCAGCACCACAGGGCAGATCACTGAAGCTTTCTTT. This encodes CASSTTGQITEAFF.